This TCR beta chain was recovered during a study of PD-L1 blockade in urothelial cancer. Study-wide background: Most patients, twenty-five of 29, were males with bladder-origin cancer. Researchers found blood samples held a median of approximately 150,000 T cells.

Time point specified: peripheral blood 6 weeks after treatment start. Patient sample counts ranged from 1 to 8, pretreatment and on-treatment. The CDR3 has 14 residues. V dropped 5 bases and J dropped 8; count of bases not matched to a gene: 6. Germline V gives CDR1 MNHEY, CDR2 SVGAGI. About this clone itself: The antigen is unknown.

Sequencing used immunoSEQ multiplex PCR; TCRdb keeps in-frame clones, though not all of them. The sample comprises around 100,000 clones, around 93% of which are singletons, and 3% to 4% rests with the top ten. Study findings and constraints: Tumor-associated clones in blood expanded more at 3 weeks in durable-benefit patients.

This receptor was obtained from a man aged 55 to 69 with urothelial cancer. The chain has TRBV6-5 and TRBJ1-4; TRBD1 matches 9 bases. The sequences come from PBMCs, collected around atezolizumab (anti-PD-L1) treatment. In DNA, the CDR3 is TGTGCCAGCAGTCCACAGGGGGCACGCGAAAAACTGTTTTTT. This encodes CASSPQGAREKLFF.